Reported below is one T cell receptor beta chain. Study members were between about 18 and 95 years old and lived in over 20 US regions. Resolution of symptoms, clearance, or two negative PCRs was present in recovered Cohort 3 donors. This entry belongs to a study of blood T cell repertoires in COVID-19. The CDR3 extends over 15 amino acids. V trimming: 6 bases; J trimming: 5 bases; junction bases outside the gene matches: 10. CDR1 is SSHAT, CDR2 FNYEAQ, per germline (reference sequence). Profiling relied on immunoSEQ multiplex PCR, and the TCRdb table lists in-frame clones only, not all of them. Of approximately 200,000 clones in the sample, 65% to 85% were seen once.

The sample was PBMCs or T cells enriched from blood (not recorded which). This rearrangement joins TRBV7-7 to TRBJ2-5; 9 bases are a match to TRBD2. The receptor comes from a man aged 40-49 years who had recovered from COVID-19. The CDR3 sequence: CASSFSGGPLETQYF. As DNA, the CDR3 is TGTGCCAGCAGTTTTAGCGGGGGCCCTCTCGAGACCCAGTACTTC.